Listed here are 14 T cell receptor beta chains from one sample, sequenced in a study of OX40 agonist ivuxolimab in advanced cancers. Using immunoSEQ multiplex PCR, the repertoire was profiled, and TCRdb retains in-frame clones only, with some absent. The sample carries tens of thousands of clones, about 84% recorded once. Sequenced here: CD4+ or CD8+ T cells sorted from blood, sampled in a trial of the OX40 agonist ivuxolimab. These receptor sequences come from an adult with an advanced solid tumor such as melanoma, head and neck, liver or kidney cancer.

The chain uses TRBV28 and TRBJ1-2; 10 bases align to TRBD1. The CDR3 totals 12 residues. Germline loops: CDR1 MDHEN, CDR2 SYDVKM. V was pared by 5 bases and J by 9 bases, with 3 bases of the junction left unmatched. The CDR3 DNA sequence: TGTGCCAGCAGTCGGGACAGGGGTAGCTACACCTTC. This codes for CASSRDRGSYTF.

In its sample, this clone ranks as medium-sized (0.01 to 0.1%). This chain links TRBV19 with TRBJ1-2, with no clear D. Germline values: CDR1 LNHDA, CDR2 SQIVND (reference sequence). The CDR3 consists of 9 residues. V lost 10 bases, J lost 7 bases, and 7 bases lay in between. In nucleotides, the CDR3 is TGTGCCACCGGACCTGGCTACACCTTC. Amino acid sequence: CATGPGYTF.

The sample holds a few counts of this clone. V is TRBV5-1 and J is TRBJ2-3, with TRBD2 matching 7 bases. The trim removed 0 bases at V and 4 bases at J, leaving 5 bases unmatched. The CDR3 is 15 amino acids. In germline, CDR1 is SGHRS, CDR2 YFSETQ. The CDR3 sequence: CASSLVGAGADTQYF. For the CDR3, the DNA is TGCGCCAGCAGCTTGGTCGGCGCGGGAGCAGATACGCAGTATTTT.

This clone was counted a single time. The V gene is TRBV6-4, the J gene TRBJ1-1, with D perhaps TRBD1 (6 bases). Germline V CDR1 and CDR2: MRHNA, SNTAGT. V lost 6 bases and J 6 bases, leaving 20 bases between the germline ends. The CDR3 covers 15 residues. DNA of the CDR3: TGTGCCAGCAGGGAACGGAGTACAGGGCTTGCTGAAGCTTTCTTT. This codes for CASRERSTGLAEAFF.

The chain links TRBV29-1 to TRBJ2-7, with 8 bases identical to TRBD1. V dropped 6 bases and J dropped 6; count of bases not matched to a gene: 10. The CDR3 is 13 residues long. CDR1 is SQVTM and CDR2 is ANQGSEA in the germline V gene. This CDR3 reads CSVYGQGSGEQYF. The DNA for the CDR3 is TGCAGCGTATACGGACAGGGTAGCGGCGAGCAGTACTTC.

The chain has TRBV7-2 and TRBJ2-7; no definite D call. CDR3 length: 13 amino acids. The germline V gene has CDR1 SGHTA and CDR2 FQGNSA. The germline V and J ends were trimmed by 5 bases and 2 bases, with 10 bases remaining between them. CDR3 in DNA: TGTGCCAGCAGCCCCCGTTCCCCCTACGAGCAGTACTTC. It yields the protein CASSPRSPYEQYF.

The rearrangement joins TRBV30 to TRBJ1-2, with D uncertain. CDR1 GTSNPN and CDR2 SVGIG come from the germline V gene (reference sequence). Trimming removed 2 bases from V and 11 bases from J, with 18 bases in between. CDR3 length: 13 amino acids. CDR3 loop: CAWSPFRGYGYTF. DNA of the CDR3: TGTGCCTGGAGTCCTTTTCGGGGTTACGGTTACACCTTC. The whole variable domain, filled in from reference TRBV30 and TRBJ1-2, reads SQTIHQWPATLVQPVGSPLSLECTVEGTSNPNLYWYRQAAGRGLQLLFYSVGIGQISSEVPQNLSASRPQDRQFILSSKKLLLSDSGFYLCAWSPFRGYGYTFGSGTRLTVV.

This sequence joins TRBV7-9 and TRBJ2-1; TRBD2 aligns across 10 bases. The CDR3 is made up of 17 amino acids. The germline CDR1 and CDR2 sequences are SEHNR and FQNEAQ (reference sequence). V lost 4 bases and J lost 0; bases outside the gene matches: 6. CDR3 loop: CASSSALAGGSYNEQFF. In nucleotides, the CDR3 is TGTGCCAGCAGCTCCGCCTTAGCGGGGGGCTCCTACAATGAGCAGTTCTTC.

This chain connects TRBV7-3 to TRBJ2-1; 8 bases agree with TRBD2. V trimming: 3 bases; J trimming: 8 bases; junction bases outside the gene matches: 9. Per the germline V gene, CDR1 is SGHTA and CDR2 is FQGTGA. This CDR3 comprises 15 residues. For the CDR3, the DNA is TGTGCCAGCAGCTTCGGGATAGCGGGATCCCATGAGCAGTTCTTC. Translated: CASSFGIAGSHEQFF.

This clone has only a few counts. The genes are TRBV2 and TRBJ2-7; 12 positions agree with TRBD2. Germline CDR1 and CDR2: SNHLY and FYNNEI. The V gene end was trimmed by 4 bases and the J gene end by 7 bases; junction bases not matched to a gene: 11. The CDR3 extends over 16 amino acids. CDR3 residues: CASSGSSGRARGEQYF. In nucleotides, the CDR3 is TGTGCCAGCAGTGGATCTAGCGGGAGGGCCAGAGGTGAGCAGTACTTC.

V is TRBV7-2 and J is TRBJ2-7, with TRBD1 identical over 9 bases. V lost 5 bases, J lost 2 bases, and 7 bases stayed unmatched. Germline lookup yields CDR1 SGHTA and CDR2 FQGNSA. The CDR3 is 15 residues long. The chain's CDR3 is CASSIDRGAAYEQYF. The CDR3 DNA reads as TGTGCCAGCAGCATAGACAGGGGGGCCGCCTACGAGCAGTACTTC.

This clone showed up just once. The rearrangement uses TRBV5-1 and TRBJ2-1; TRBD1 matches 7 bases. Germline CDR1 reads SGHRS; CDR2 reads YFSETQ. The CDR3 is 16 residues long. V shed 7 bases, J shed 10 bases, and the junction held 20 bases outside the gene matches. The DNA of the CDR3 is TGCGCCAGCCACCTCCAGGGACATAGCCTAGGGGGCGAGCAGTTCTTC. Translated: CASHLQGHSLGGEQFF.

The chain links TRBV6-4 to TRBJ1-1; 10 bases line up with TRBD1. The CDR3 totals 15 residues. J gave up 5 bases and V 4 bases, and 7 bases lay outside the gene matches. The germline V gene encodes CDR1 MRHNA and CDR2 SNTAGT. The CDR3 sequence: CASSVKGQGLTEAFF. DNA of the CDR3: TGTGCCAGCAGTGTTAAGGGACAGGGGTTGACTGAAGCTTTCTTT.

The CDR3 loop reads CASSRGGLNTEAFF. The CDR3 DNA sequence: TGTGCCAGCAGTCGGGGAGGGTTGAACACTGAAGCTTTCTTT. This sequence joins TRBV6-6 and TRBJ1-1; D call uncertain. This CDR3 has 14 amino acids. Per the germline V gene, CDR1 is MNHNY and CDR2 is SVGAGI (reference sequence). V lost 5 bases and J 0 bases, leaving 10 bases between the germline ends.